Listed here are 6 T cell receptor beta chains from one sample, sequenced in a study of a mutant IDH1 vaccine in newly diagnosed glioma. Specified time point: week 11, during vaccination. A 20-mer mutant IDH1 peptide at 300 ug was injected subcutaneously with topical imiquimod. These receptors are not linked to any known antigen. Assay: immunoSEQ multiplex PCR; the TCRdb copy retains only in-frame clones and omits some. The sample consists of about 40,000 clones, 75% to 90% of them appearing once. Material: peripheral blood mononuclear cells (PBMCs), obtained from a glioma patient whose treatment included an IDH1 peptide vaccine. The source of these receptors is a woman aged 25 to 39 with glioma. Some clones in this sample may be carry-over from other donors' samples.

The chain joins TRBV6-5 to TRBJ1-2; 7 bases align to TRBD1. Germline lookup yields CDR1 MNHEY and CDR2 SVGAGI. The CDR3 is 15 residues long. The J segment lost 1 base and the V segment lost 1 base, leaving 3 bases of the junction unmatched. The DNA for the CDR3 is TGTGCCAGCAGTTACTGGCACAGGGGTAACTATGGCTACACCTTC. This sequence encodes CASSYWHRGNYGYTF.

V usage is TRBV5-1 and J usage is TRBJ2-5; D assignment may be TRBD1 or TRBD2 (7 bases each). TRBJ2-7 matches the DNA end more closely, so the J call is doubtful. Per germline, CDR1 SGHRS and CDR2 YFSETQ. This CDR3 is built from 15 residues. The DNA for the CDR3 is TGCGCCAGCACTCCGGGGGGCAGGGGGGTATACGAGCAGTACTTC. It translates to CASTPGGRGVYEQYF.

The chain recombines TRBV19 with TRBJ1-3, with TRBD1 as a possible D gene (5 bases). The CDR3 consists of 16 residues. Trimming took 6 bases from V and 0 from J, leaving 15 bases between them. Germline values: CDR1 LNHDA, CDR2 SQIVND (reference sequence). The CDR3 DNA follows: TGTGCCAGTAGCAAGACAGTCCCCAGCTCTGGAAACACCATATATTTT. It translates to CASSKTVPSSGNTIYF.

The rearrangement uses TRBV27 and TRBJ2-5; possibly TRBD2 for D (6 bases). The J call may be incorrect, as the DNA end agrees better with TRBJ2-7. CDR1 is MNHEY and CDR2 is SMNVEV in the germline V gene (reference sequence). The CDR3 covers 15 residues. CDR3 nucleotide sequence: TGTGCCAGCGGGAAGCGGGCAGGGCCGTCCTACGAGCAGTACTTC. Protein: CASGKRAGPSYEQYF.

This rearrangement joins TRBV4-1 to TRBJ2-7; 11 bases agree with TRBD1. The trim removed 4 bases at V and 2 bases at J, leaving 4 bases unmatched. The CDR3 length is 15 residues. Germline V gene sequence: CDR1 MGHRA, CDR2 YSYEKL. Here the CDR3 reads CASSRGQGVTYEQYF. The CDR3 nucleotides are TGCGCCAGCAGCCGGGGACAGGGGGTAACCTACGAGCAGTACTTC.

This clone turned up a few times. The genes are TRBV9 and TRBJ1-5; TRBD1 is a possible D gene (6 bases). Trimming left V 2 bases short and J 4 bases short, with 7 bases between. CDR1 and CDR2 (germline): SGDLS, YYNGEE. CDR3 length: 13 residues. CDR3 nucleotide sequence: TGTGCCAGCAGCGTCCAGGGGAATCAGCCCCAGCATTTT. Its translation: CASSVQGNQPQHF.